This TCR beta chain was documented in a study of blood T cell repertoires in COVID-19. Study details: Samples came from the United States, Italy and Spain, spanning acute and convalescent COVID-19. Nucleic acid was either cDNA or gDNA, and it came from T cells, B-cell-depleted T cells, or PBMCs.

In the original analysis: Amplification of reference gene primers was used by the study to estimate nucleated cell counts. Method: immunoSEQ multiplex PCR; TCRdb's copy keeps in-frame clones and lacks some. V and J calls plus clone size are reproduced from that table; the DNA served to infer D and trimming. The sample has about 89,000 clones; around 89% are singletons. This sequence originates from a man between 60 and 75 years old with acute or convalescent COVID-19. The sample consisted of peripheral blood.

CDR3 bases: TGCGCCAGCGGAGGGACTGCCGCATCTGATACGCAGTATTTT. As protein: CASGGTAASDTQYF. This rearrangement joins TRBV5-1 to TRBJ2-3; maybe TRBD2 (6 bases). V lost 7 bases and J lost 6, with 18 bases in between. This CDR3 is built from 14 residues. Germline V gives CDR1 SGHRS, CDR2 YFSETQ.